Listed below are T cell receptor beta chains from one sample, sequenced in a study of shared clonotypes between healthy human individuals. Here immunoSEQ multiplex PCR was the method, and the copy in TCRdb shows in-frame clones only, minus some. The table records over 850,000 clones, 75% to 85% of them present only once. The sequenced sample consisted of memory CD4+ T cells from PBMCs. The receptors shown here come from a man aged 18-30 years in good health. Some clones in this sample may be carry-over from other donors' samples. Both conserved end residues are part of each CDR3. A D gene is named only where the DNA matches it firmly. The size entry is marked missing in some rows and otherwise reads once, few, many or a size class.

abundance: few
v_gene: TRBV5-6
d_gene: TRBD2
j_gene: TRBJ2-3
CDR3nt: TGTGCCAGCAGCCAAGGACTAGCGGGACCAGATACGCAGTATTTT
CDR3aa: CASSQGLAGPDTQYF

abundance: many
v_gene: TRBV7-6
d_gene: -
j_gene: TRBJ2-7
CDR3nt: TGTGCCAGCAGCTTAGAAACCGGGTCCTCCTACGAGCAGTACTTC
CDR3aa: CASSLETGSSYEQYF

abundance: -
v_gene: TRBV29-1
d_gene: -
j_gene: TRBJ1-4
CDR3nt: TGCAGCGTTGAACGGGGCCAAGGTGAAAAACTGTTTTTT
CDR3aa: CSVERGQGEKLFF

abundance: -
v_gene: TRBV2
d_gene: -
j_gene: TRBJ2-5
CDR3nt: TGTGCCAGCAGTGAATGGGGGGCGCGAGAGACCCAGTACTTC
CDR3aa: CASSEWGARETQYF

abundance: -
v_gene: TRBV19
d_gene: -
j_gene: TRBJ2-2
CDR3nt: TGTGCCAGTAGGTCATCGACGGGCCGGGGATCCGGGGAGCTGTTTTTT
CDR3aa: CASRSSTGRGSGELFF

abundance: -
v_gene: TRBV5-6
d_gene: TRBD1
j_gene: TRBJ2-5
CDR3nt: TGTGCCAGCAGCTTCGGGACAGGAGCAGAGACCCAGTACTTC
CDR3aa: CASSFGTGAETQYF

abundance: few
v_gene: TRBV28
d_gene: -
j_gene: TRBJ2-1
CDR3nt: TGTGCCAGTGGGACAACTCACTCCTACAATGAGCAGTTCTTC
CDR3aa: CASGTTHSYNEQFF

abundance: few
v_gene: TRBV5-1
d_gene: -
j_gene: TRBJ1-3
CDR3nt: TGCGCCAGCACCCCGGCGGCAGGGATCGGAGACACCATATATTTT
CDR3aa: CASTPAAGIGDTIYF

abundance: once
v_gene: TRBV19
d_gene: -
j_gene: TRBJ1-5
CDR3nt: TGTGCCAGTAGTATAGGGTCTAGAACGGGCGGTCAGCCCCAGCATTTT
CDR3aa: CASSIGSRTGGQPQHF

abundance: -
v_gene: TRBV5-6
d_gene: TRBD1
j_gene: TRBJ2-7
CDR3nt: TGTGCCAGCAGCTGGGGCGGACAGGGGTACGAGCAGTACTTC
CDR3aa: CASSWGGQGYEQYF

abundance: -
v_gene: TRBV7-9
d_gene: TRBD1
j_gene: TRBJ1-2
CDR3nt: TGTGCCAGCAGCCGGGGACAGGGGGGCAACTATGGCTACACCTTC
CDR3aa: CASSRGQGGNYGYTF

abundance: -
v_gene: TRBV7-9
d_gene: -
j_gene: TRBJ2-5
CDR3nt: TGTGCCAGCAGCTTAGCACAGGGTGGGGAGACCCAGTACTTC
CDR3aa: CASSLAQGGETQYF

abundance: -
v_gene: TRBV7-2
d_gene: -
j_gene: TRBJ1-2
CDR3nt: TGTGCCAGCAGCTTAACGGGTGTAGGGTGGGACTATGGCTACACCTTC
CDR3aa: CASSLTGVGWDYGYTF

abundance: -
v_gene: TRBV5-4
d_gene: TRBD1
j_gene: TRBJ2-3
CDR3nt: TGTGCCAGCAGCTTGTACAGGGGAACTAGCACAGATACGCAGTATTTT
CDR3aa: CASSLYRGTSTDTQYF

abundance: -
v_gene: TRBV7-3
d_gene: TRBD1
j_gene: TRBJ1-1
CDR3nt: TGTGCCAGCAGCCCTACAGGGGGGAACACTGAAGCTTTCTTT
CDR3aa: CASSPTGGNTEAFF

abundance: -
v_gene: TRBV11-2
d_gene: TRBD1
j_gene: TRBJ2-7
CDR3nt: TGTGCCAGCAGCTTAAATCGCGCCGGGACAGCCTACGAGCAGTACTTC
CDR3aa: CASSLNRAGTAYEQYF

abundance: many
v_gene: TRBV27
d_gene: TRBD2
j_gene: TRBJ2-7
CDR3nt: TGTGCCAGCAGTTTTGGTGGTAGCGGGAGAAGAGAGCAGTACTTC
CDR3aa: CASSFGGSGRREQYF

abundance: -
v_gene: TRBV28
d_gene: TRBD1
j_gene: TRBJ2-1
CDR3nt: TGTGCCAGCAGTTTACGGACAGGGGAGGTAAATGAGCAGTTCTTC
CDR3aa: CASSLRTGEVNEQFF

abundance: -
v_gene: TRBV9
d_gene: -
j_gene: TRBJ2-5
CDR3nt: TGTGCCAGCAGCGTACTGGACTACCAAGAGACCCAGTACTTC
CDR3aa: CASSVLDYQETQYF

abundance: -
v_gene: TRBV29-1
d_gene: TRBD1
j_gene: TRBJ2-7
CDR3nt: TGCAGCGCCCGGACAGGGGGCAACGAGCAGTACTTC
CDR3aa: CSARTGGNEQYF

abundance: -
v_gene: TRBV2
d_gene: -
j_gene: TRBJ2-3
CDR3nt: TGTGCCAGCAGTGAACGGCGGGAGCAGTATTTT
CDR3aa: CASSERREQYF

abundance: -
v_gene: TRBV18
d_gene: TRBD2
j_gene: TRBJ2-1
CDR3nt: TGTGCCAGCTCACCATCGACTAGCGGGAGGATAGAAGGTGAGCAGTTCTTC
CDR3aa: CASSPSTSGRIEGEQFF

abundance: many
v_gene: TRBV2
d_gene: -
j_gene: TRBJ2-3
CDR3nt: TGTGCCAGCAGGGTAGACGCTGGCACAGATACGCAGTATTTT
CDR3aa: CASRVDAGTDTQYF

abundance: few
v_gene: TRBV11-2
d_gene: -
j_gene: TRBJ2-3
CDR3nt: TGTGCCAGCAGCCGTACGACCACACCCACAGATACGCAGTATTTT
CDR3aa: CASSRTTTPTDTQYF

abundance: -
v_gene: TRBV30
d_gene: TRBD1
j_gene: TRBJ2-5
CDR3nt: TGTGCCTTCAAAGCACAGGGGTCCGAGGAGACCCAGTACTTC
CDR3aa: CAFKAQGSEETQYF